The sequence of this T cell receptor beta chain was determined in a study of PD-L1 blockade in urothelial cancer. Across the study: Patients with male sex and bladder-origin urothelial cancer accounted for about 85% of the roughly 30 enrolled. Blood gave a median around 150,000 T cells.

The germline gives CDR1 SEHNR, CDR2 FQNEAQ (reference sequence). The V and J ends lost 6 bases and 0 bases, in that order; junction bases with no gene match: 9. The CDR3 extends over 18 amino acids. PCRs were each spiked with synthetic TCR analog templates. TCRdb's copy holds only in-frame clones and misses some; the assay was immunoSEQ multiplex PCR. The sample lists tens of thousands of clones, 75% to 85% occurring once. This clone was counted once. Time point specified: pretreatment peripheral blood. This chain links TRBV7-9 with TRBJ2-1, with 12 bases fitting TRBD2. This sequence originates from a man aged 65 to 79 with urothelial cancer. The sample here was PBMCs, taken around atezolizumab (anti-PD-L1) treatment. The CDR3: CASRPTSGSPSSYNEQFF. The DNA for the CDR3 is TGTGCCAGCAGACCGACTAGCGGGAGTCCCAGCTCCTACAATGAGCAGTTCTTC.